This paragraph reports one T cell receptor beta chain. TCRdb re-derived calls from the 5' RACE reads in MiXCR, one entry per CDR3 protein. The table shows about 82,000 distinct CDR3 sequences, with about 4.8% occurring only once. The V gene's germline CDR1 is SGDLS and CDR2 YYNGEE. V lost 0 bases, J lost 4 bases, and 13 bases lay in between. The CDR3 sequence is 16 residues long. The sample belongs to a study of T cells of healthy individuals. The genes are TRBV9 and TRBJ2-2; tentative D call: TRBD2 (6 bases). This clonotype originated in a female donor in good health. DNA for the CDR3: TGTGCCAGCAGCGTAGGGGCTAGCGTGGGCACCGGGGAGCTGTTTTTT. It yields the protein CASSVGASVGTGELFF.